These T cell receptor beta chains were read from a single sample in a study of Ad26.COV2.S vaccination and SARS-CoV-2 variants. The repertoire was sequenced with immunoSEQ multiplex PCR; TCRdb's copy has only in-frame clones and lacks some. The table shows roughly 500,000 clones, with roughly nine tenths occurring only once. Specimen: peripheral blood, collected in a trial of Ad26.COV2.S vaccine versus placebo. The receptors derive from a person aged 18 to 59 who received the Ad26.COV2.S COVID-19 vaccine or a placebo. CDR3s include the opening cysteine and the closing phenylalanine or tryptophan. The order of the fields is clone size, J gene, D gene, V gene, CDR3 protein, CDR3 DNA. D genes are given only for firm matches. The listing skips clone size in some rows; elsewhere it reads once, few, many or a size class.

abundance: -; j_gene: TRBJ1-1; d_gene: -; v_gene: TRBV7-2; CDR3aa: CASSVMPAAPEAFF; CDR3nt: TGTGCCAGCAGCGTCATGCCCGCCGCGCCTGAAGCTTTCTTT
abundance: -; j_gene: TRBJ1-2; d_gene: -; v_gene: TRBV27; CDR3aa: CASSLGPGADVYGYTF; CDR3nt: TGTGCCAGCAGTTTGGGGCCAGGGGCCGATGTCTATGGCTACACCTTC
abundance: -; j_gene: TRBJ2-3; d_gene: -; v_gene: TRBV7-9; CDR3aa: CASSLERVPPTQYF; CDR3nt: TGTGCCAGCAGCTTAGAGCGAGTCCCCCCAACGCAGTATTTT
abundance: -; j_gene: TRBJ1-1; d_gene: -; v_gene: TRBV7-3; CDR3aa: CASSEGERVF; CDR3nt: TGTGCCAGCAGCGAGGGCGAGAGGGTCTTT
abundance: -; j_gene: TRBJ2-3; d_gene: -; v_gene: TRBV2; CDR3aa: CASSDGVNTDTQYF; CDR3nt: TGTGCCAGCAGTGACGGGGTTAACACAGATACGCAGTATTTT
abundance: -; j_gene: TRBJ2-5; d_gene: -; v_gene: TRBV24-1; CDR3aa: CATSEGVLETQYF; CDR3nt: TGTGCCACCAGTGAGGGAGTGCTAGAGACCCAGTACTTC
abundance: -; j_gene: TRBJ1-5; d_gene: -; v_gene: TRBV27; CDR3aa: CASSFVGPNQPQHF; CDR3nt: TGTGCCAGCAGTTTTGTGGGGCCTAATCAGCCCCAGCATTTT
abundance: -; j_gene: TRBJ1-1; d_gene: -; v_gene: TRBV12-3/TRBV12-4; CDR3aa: CASSLNSNTEAFF; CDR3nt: TGTGCCAGCAGTTTGAACAGCAACACTGAAGCTTTCTTT
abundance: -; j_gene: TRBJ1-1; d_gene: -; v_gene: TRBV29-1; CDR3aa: CSAAGWLGAFF; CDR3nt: TGCAGCGCAGCCGGTTGGTTGGGGGCTTTCTTT
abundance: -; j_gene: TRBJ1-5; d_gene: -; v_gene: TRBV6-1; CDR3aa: CASSERVVGNQPQHF; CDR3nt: TGTGCCAGCAGTGAAAGGGTGGTGGGCAATCAGCCCCAGCATTTT
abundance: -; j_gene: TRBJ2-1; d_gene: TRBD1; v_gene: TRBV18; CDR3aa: CASSPGQGERGEQFF; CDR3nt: TGTGCCAGCTCACCGGGACAGGGAGAACGGGGGGAGCAGTTCTTC
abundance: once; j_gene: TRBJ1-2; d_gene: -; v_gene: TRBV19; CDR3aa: CASSIAGRRFYGYTF; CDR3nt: TGTGCCAGTAGTATAGCGGGGAGAAGGTTTTATGGCTACACCTTC
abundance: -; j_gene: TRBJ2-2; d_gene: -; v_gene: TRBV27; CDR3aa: CASSLLGGRAGELFF; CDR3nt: TGTGCCAGCAGTTTATTGGGGGGCCGGGCCGGGGAGCTGTTTTTT
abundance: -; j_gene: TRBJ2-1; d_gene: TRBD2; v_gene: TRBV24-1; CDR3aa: CATSDLRREVGYNEQFF; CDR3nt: TGTGCCACCAGTGATTTGCGACGGGAGGTGGGGTACAATGAGCAGTTCTTC
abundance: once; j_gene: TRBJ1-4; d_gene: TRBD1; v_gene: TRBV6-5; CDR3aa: CASSYSRRGREKLFF; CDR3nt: TGTGCCAGCAGTTACTCGCGCAGGGGGCGGGAAAAACTGTTTTTT
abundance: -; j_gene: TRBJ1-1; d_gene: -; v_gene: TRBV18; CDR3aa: CASSLSVVGNTEAFF; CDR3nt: TGTGCCAGCTCGCTCTCGGTTGTGGGGAACACTGAAGCTTTCTTT
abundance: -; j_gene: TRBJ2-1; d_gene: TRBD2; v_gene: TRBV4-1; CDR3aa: CASSQGLAGGLDPEFF; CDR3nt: TGCGCCAGCAGCCAAGGGCTAGCGGGAGGGCTGGACCCCGAGTTCTTC
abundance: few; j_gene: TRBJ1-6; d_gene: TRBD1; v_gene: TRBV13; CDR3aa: CASSARTGGGSSPLHF; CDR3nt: TGTGCCAGCAGCGCCCGGACAGGGGGCGGTAGTTCACCCCTCCACTTT
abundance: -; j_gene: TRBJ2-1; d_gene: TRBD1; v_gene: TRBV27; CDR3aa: CASRVAGTVSYNEQFF; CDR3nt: TGTGCCAGCAGAGTCGCCGGGACAGTTTCCTACAATGAGCAGTTCTTC
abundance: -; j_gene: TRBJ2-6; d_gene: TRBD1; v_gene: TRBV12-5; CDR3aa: CASGLDRGLSGANVLTF; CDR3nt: TGTGCTAGTGGTTTGGACAGGGGGCTATCTGGGGCCAACGTCCTGACTTTC
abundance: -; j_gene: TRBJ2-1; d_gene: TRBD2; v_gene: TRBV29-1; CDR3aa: CSTSQSGITHNEQFF; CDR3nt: TGCAGCACGTCACAAAGCGGGATAACACACAATGAGCAGTTCTTC
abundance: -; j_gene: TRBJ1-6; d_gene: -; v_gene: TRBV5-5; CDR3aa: CASSRGEVRSPLHF; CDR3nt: TGTGCCAGCAGCAGGGGGGAGGTCCGCTCACCCCTCCACTTT
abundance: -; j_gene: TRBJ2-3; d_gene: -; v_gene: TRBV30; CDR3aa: CAWSARDSPYFTDTQYF; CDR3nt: TGTGCCTGGAGTGCCAGAGACTCGCCCTATTTCACAGATACGCAGTATTTT
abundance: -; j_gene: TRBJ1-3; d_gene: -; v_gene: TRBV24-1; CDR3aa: CATSDSPRAAGDTIYF; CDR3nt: TGTGCCACCAGTGACTCCCCTCGGGCAGCGGGCGACACCATATATTTT
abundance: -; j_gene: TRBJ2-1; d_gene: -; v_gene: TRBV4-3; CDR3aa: CASSQDFGGNYNEQFF; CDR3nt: TGCGCCAGCAGCCAAGATTTCGGCGGAAACTACAATGAGCAGTTCTTC
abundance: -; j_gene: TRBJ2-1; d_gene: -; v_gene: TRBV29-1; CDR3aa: CSAKGRNYNEQFF; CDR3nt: TGCAGCGCTAAGGGGCGGAATTACAATGAGCAGTTCTTC